This entry lists 30 T cell receptor beta chains sequenced from one sample in a study of cytomegalovirus exposure and HLA in healthy donors. PCR primers comprised 60 Vbeta and 13 Jbeta primers. Assay used: immunoSEQ multiplex PCR; TCRdb lists only in-frame clones, some missing. The table has about 120,000 clones, around 74% seen once. Input material: PBMCs. These receptor sequences come from a man aged 60-69 years in good health and CMV-seropositive.

This chain connects TRBV5-4 to TRBJ2-7; possible D gene TRBD2, 5 bases. This CDR3 is 16 amino acids long. The germline CDR1 and CDR2 sequences are SGHNT and YYREEE (reference sequence). The ends were cut back, 1 base at V and 3 bases at J, with 17 bases in the middle. In DNA form, the CDR3 reads TGTGCCAGCAGCTTGATTGCCGCGGGCCCTAACTACGAGCAGTACTTC. This gives the protein CASSLIAAGPNYEQYF.

The chain employs TRBV9 and TRBJ1-2, with 7 bases fitting TRBD1. V gave up 3 bases and J gave up 6 bases; unmatched junction bases: 2. The length of the CDR3 is 12 residues. CDR1 SGDLS and CDR2 YYNGEE come from the germline V gene. The CDR3 DNA reads TGTGCCAGCAGCGGCAGGGGGGATGGCTACACCTTC. This sequence encodes CASSGRGDGYTF.

The CDR3, as DNA: TGTGCCAGCACCTTCACAGGGTCGCCTGAAGCTTTCTTT. It specifies CASTFTGSPEAFF. This chain uses TRBV2 with TRBJ1-1; weak D call: TRBD1 (6 bases). V was clipped by 7 bases and J by 6 bases, with 15 bases between them. This CDR3 contains 13 residues. The germline V gene has CDR1 SNHLY and CDR2 FYNNEI.

The V call is TRBV5-4, the J call TRBJ1-2, with unresolved D. The CDR3 runs 12 residues. V was cut by 2 bases and J by 5 bases, with 7 bases left in between. CDR1 SGHNT and CDR2 YYREEE come from the germline V gene (reference sequence). CDR3 DNA: TGTGCCAGCAGCTTAATCGGTTATGGCTACACCTTC. Protein product: CASSLIGYGYTF.

J is TRBJ2-2 and V is TRBV28; possibly TRBD1 for D (5 bases). CDR1 is MDHEN, CDR2 SYDVKM, per germline. The CDR3 extends over 15 amino acids. With 6 bases removed from V and 4 bases from J, the gap between germline ends came to 15 bases. The CDR3 DNA is TGTGCCAGCAGCCTAAGTCTTGGGGCCACCGGGGAGCTGTTTTTT. The encoded protein is CASSLSLGATGELFF.

The genes are TRBV29-1 and TRBJ1-2; no definite D call. This CDR3 region has 13 residues. Looked up from germline, CDR1 is SQVTM and CDR2 is ANQGSEA. The V end lost 2 bases, the J end lost 2 bases, and 9 bases lay between the germline ends. CDR3 protein: CSVERGRNYGYTF. The CDR3, as DNA: TGCAGCGTTGAACGGGGAAGGAACTATGGCTACACCTTC.

This chain connects TRBV19 to TRBJ2-7, with D uncertain. Trimming took 6 bases from V and 3 from J, leaving 6 bases between them. CDR3 length equals 11 residues. Germline V gene data show CDR1 as LNHDA and CDR2 as SQIVND (reference sequence). CDR3 nucleotide sequence: TGTGCCAGTAGAGACTTCTACGAGCAGTACTTC. Its translation: CASRDFYEQYF. Drawing the rest from reference TRBV19 and TRBJ2-7, the complete variable domain is DGGITQSPKYLFRKEGQNVTLSCEQNLNHDAMYWYRQDPGQGLRLIYYSQIVNDFQKGDIAEGYSVSREKKESFPLTVTSAQKNPTAFYLCASRDFYEQYFGPGTRLTVT.

The V call is TRBV11-2, the J call TRBJ1-5, with 7 bases that match TRBD1. Germline CDR1 and CDR2: SGHAT and FQNNGV. This CDR3 is 13 amino acids long. V shed 4 bases and J 5 bases; nucleotides not matched to a gene: 2. CDR3 in amino acids: CASSSTGDQPQHF. CDR3 nucleotides: TGTGCCAGCAGCTCTACAGGGGATCAGCCCCAGCATTTT.

This clone was detected only a few times. The chain carries TRBV28 and TRBJ1-5; the D gene is possibly TRBD1 (6 bases). CDR3 length equals 18 residues. From germline, CDR1 is MDHEN and CDR2 SYDVKM. Trimming left V 7 bases short and J 0 bases short, with 22 bases between. CDR3 amino acids: CASTTGNRVKSSNQPQHF. The CDR3 DNA reads TGTGCCAGCACCACCGGAAACAGGGTAAAGAGTAGCAATCAGCCCCAGCATTTT.

The rearrangement links TRBV19 to TRBJ1-1; TRBD1 matches at 8 bases. The CDR3 covers 12 residues. V shed 7 bases, J shed 10 bases, and the junction held 8 bases outside the gene matches. Per germline, CDR1 LNHDA and CDR2 SQIVND (reference sequence). CDR3 coding DNA: TGTGCCAGTATCCTCCGGGACAGGAGAGCTTTCTTT. This codes for CASILRDRRAFF.

A remark on this clone: This specimen includes other DNA sequences encoding the same CDR3. The V and J genes are TRBV30 and TRBJ1-3, with D perhaps TRBD1 (5 bases). The CDR3 length is 15 residues. Germline values: CDR1 GTSNPN, CDR2 SVGIG (reference sequence). The V end lost 1 base, the J end lost 0 bases, and 10 bases lay between the germline ends. The CDR3 DNA reads TGTGCCTGGAGTGGAAAAGGGGTCTCTGGAAACACCATATATTTT. Its protein is CAWSGKGVSGNTIYF.

The V call is TRBV9, the J call TRBJ2-7; D not certain. The ends were cut back, 0 bases at V and 4 bases at J, with 11 bases in the middle. The length of the CDR3 is 14 residues. The germline gives CDR1 SGDLS, CDR2 YYNGEE. In DNA form, the CDR3 reads TGTGCCAGCAGCGTAGGAAACTATCTGTACGAGCAGTACTTC. It encodes CASSVGNYLYEQYF.

The chain employs TRBV29-1 and TRBJ1-1; 7 positions match TRBD1. V shed 2 bases and J 9 bases; nucleotides not matched to a gene: 9. Germline V gene data show CDR1 as SQVTM and CDR2 as ANQGSEA. This CDR3 contains 13 residues. The CDR3 DNA follows: TGCAGCGTTGAACCGAGCCCGGGACAGCAAGCTTTCTTT. Its protein product is CSVEPSPGQQAFF.

The chain employs TRBV14 and TRBJ1-1; tentatively, D is TRBD1 (5 bases). CDR3 length: 13 residues. Germline V gene sequence: CDR1 SGHDN, CDR2 FVKESK. V lost 4 bases and J lost 2, with 8 bases in between. The CDR3 region is CASSPDSNTEAFF. The CDR3 DNA reads TGTGCCAGCAGCCCTGACAGCAACACTGAAGCTTTCTTT.

This clone was detected only once. The J gene is TRBJ2-7, the V gene TRBV2; TRBD1 matches 10 bases. From germline, CDR1 is SNHLY and CDR2 FYNNEI. The CDR3 length is 14 residues. With V trimmed by 2 bases and J by 5 bases, 3 bases remained unmatched. This CDR3 reads CASSELGTGDEQYF. In DNA, the CDR3 is TGTGCCAGCAGTGAATTAGGGACAGGGGACGAGCAGTACTTC.

V is TRBV11-1 and J is TRBJ1-1; no clear D gene. CDR1 is SGHAT, CDR2 FQDESV, per germline (reference sequence). The CDR3 has 14 residues. V was shortened by 5 bases and J by 7 bases, with 17 bases between the two germline ends. CDR3 sequence (DNA): TGTGCCAGCAGCCCCCGTGGTGGAACAGATGAAGCTTTCTTT. It encodes CASSPRGGTDEAFF.

The chain links TRBV9 to TRBJ2-3; 10 bases are shared with TRBD2. J gave up 4 bases and V 4 bases, and 12 bases lay outside the gene matches. Germline V lookup: CDR1 SGDLS, CDR2 YYNGEE. The CDR3 runs to 17 residues. In DNA form, the CDR3 reads TGTGCCAGCAGCACCCTCAGCGGGGGGGGCCTAGCAGATACGCAGTATTTT. Protein product: CASSTLSGGGLADTQYF. The full variable domain, with the rest looked up from reference TRBV9 and TRBJ2-3, is DSGVTQTPKHLITATGQRVTLRCSPRSGDLSVYWYQQSLDQGLQFLIQYYNGEERAKGNILERFSAQQFPDLHSELNLSSLELGDSALYFCASSTLSGGGLADTQYFGPGTRLTVL.

The V gene is TRBV19, the J gene TRBJ1-2; 8 nucleotides line up with TRBD1. The length of the CDR3 is 13 residues. Trimming removed 5 bases from V and 6 bases from J; junction bases left unmatched: 5. CDR1 is LNHDA and CDR2 is SQIVND in the germline V gene (reference sequence). The DNA for the CDR3 is TGTGCCAGTAGTTGGACAGGGTTGAATGGCTACACCTTC. Amino acids: CASSWTGLNGYTF.

This clone showed up just a few times. The chain carries TRBV19 and TRBJ1-5; maybe TRBD1 (6 bases). From germline, CDR1 is LNHDA and CDR2 SQIVND (reference sequence). Trimming removed 4 bases from V and 0 bases from J, with 16 bases in between. The CDR3 contains 17 residues. DNA for the CDR3: TGTGCCAGTAGTACCCCTGGACAGCTCTATAGCAATCAGCCCCAGCATTTT. Residues: CASSTPGQLYSNQPQHF.

The rearrangement joins TRBV2 to TRBJ1-2; D call uncertain. This CDR3 is 13 amino acids long. V lost 7 bases and J lost 7, with 16 bases in between. From germline, CDR1 is SNHLY and CDR2 FYNNEI. CDR3 in DNA: TGTGCCAGCATCGGTGGAGGGAAGGGTGGCTACACCTTC. As protein: CASIGGGKGGYTF.

This clone was seen a few times. The chain is built from TRBV10-3 and TRBJ2-7, with D maybe TRBD2 (5 bases). Trimming left V 4 bases short and J 1 base short, with 11 bases between. Germline values: CDR1 ENHRY, CDR2 SYGVKD. The CDR3 is 14 residues long. CDR3 nucleotide sequence: TGTGCCATCAGTGCGTCTAGCTTGTCCTACGAGCAGTACTTC. Its protein is CAISASSLSYEQYF.

The J gene is TRBJ2-7, the V gene TRBV13; 9 bases are a match to TRBD2. CDR1 is PRHDT and CDR2 is FYEKMQ in the germline V gene (reference sequence). V was pared by 0 bases and J by 3 bases, with 6 bases of the junction left unmatched. This CDR3 has 16 residues. CDR3 sequence reads: CASSLGASGAYYEQYF. The CDR3 DNA is TGTGCCAGCAGCTTAGGCGCTAGCGGGGCCTACTACGAGCAGTACTTC.

The chain carries TRBV5-4 and TRBJ2-5; 11 positions agree with TRBD1. With 3 bases clipped from V and 4 bases from J, the junction kept 11 bases outside the gene matches. Germline lookup yields CDR1 SGHNT and CDR2 YYREEE (reference sequence). The CDR3 runs to 17 residues. In DNA form, the CDR3 reads TGTGCCAGCAGCTCTCTGGACAGGGGGCGAGGTGCAGAGACCCAGTACTTC. It is translated as CASSSLDRGRGAETQYF.

The gene calls are TRBV2 and TRBJ2-3, with 9 bases fitting TRBD1. With 6 bases clipped from V and 2 bases from J, the junction kept 6 bases outside the gene matches. There are 15 residues in the CDR3. Germline assignment: CDR1 SNHLY and CDR2 FYNNEI. CDR3: CASSGTGSNTDTQYF. The CDR3 DNA is TGTGCCAGCAGCGGGACAGGGAGCAACACAGATACGCAGTATTTT.

This clone appeared once. The chain carries TRBV15 and TRBJ2-1; 8 bases are shared with TRBD2. Per germline, CDR1 LNHNV and CDR2 YYDKDF (reference sequence). Trimming at V came to 3 bases and at J to 0 bases, leaving 7 bases not matched to a gene. The CDR3 contains 17 residues. CDR3: CATSSQLAASSYNEQFF. CDR3 nucleotides: TGTGCCACCAGCAGCCAACTAGCGGCTAGCTCCTACAATGAGCAGTTCTTC.

This clone occurred a few times. Additional DNA sequences in this sample encode the identical CDR3. The chain is built from TRBV5-1 and TRBJ2-3; 9 positions agree with TRBD2. Germline V gives CDR1 SGHRS, CDR2 YFSETQ. There are 16 residues in the CDR3. V shed 0 bases and J 1 base; nucleotides not matched to a gene: 3. The CDR3 is CASSLGAGGGTDTQYF. The CDR3 nucleotides read TGCGCCAGCAGCTTGGGAGCGGGAGGCGGCACAGATACGCAGTATTTT.

The rearrangement joins TRBV6-5 to TRBJ1-3; 7 bases agree with TRBD1. The CDR3 has 14 amino acids. The trim removed 7 bases at V and 0 bases at J, leaving 3 bases unmatched. CDR1 is MNHEY, CDR2 SVGAGI, per germline. The CDR3 here is CASIGTASGNTIYF. DNA for the CDR3: TGTGCCAGCATAGGGACAGCCTCTGGAAACACCATATATTTT.

V usage is TRBV5-1 and J usage is TRBJ1-1; D call uncertain. Between the trimmed V and J ends, which lost 0 bases and 4 bases, there was a span of 16 bases. CDR1 is SGHRS and CDR2 is YFSETQ in the germline V gene. This CDR3 is 16 amino acids long. CDR3: CASSLATSSSGTEAFF. The CDR3 DNA is TGCGCCAGCAGCTTGGCCACATCCTCCTCGGGCACTGAAGCTTTCTTT.

Regarding this clone: Other nucleotide sequences in the sample specify the same CDR3. The chain joins TRBV10-3 to TRBJ1-4, with D perhaps TRBD1 (5 bases). This CDR3 spans 16 amino acids. The germline CDR1 and CDR2 sequences are ENHRY and SYGVKD. V was shortened by 3 bases and J by 0 bases, with 11 bases between the two germline ends. The CDR3 DNA follows: TGTGCCATCAGTGATGGGGGGAGGGCAACTAATGAAAAACTGTTTTTT. The encoded protein is CAISDGGRATNEKLFF.

V gene TRBV5-1 combines with J gene TRBJ1-1; 11 nucleotides line up with TRBD1. With 4 bases clipped from V and 0 bases from J, the junction kept 5 bases outside the gene matches. This CDR3 is 16 amino acids long. CDR1 is SGHRS, CDR2 YFSETQ, per germline. The CDR3 protein is CASSGGQGAMNTEAFF. For the CDR3, the DNA is TGCGCCAGCAGCGGAGGACAGGGGGCGATGAACACTGAAGCTTTCTTT.